Described below is a single T cell receptor beta chain sequence and its context. Other DNA sequences in this specimen translate into the identical CDR3. This sample was taken from a study of blood T cell repertoires in COVID-19. Across the study: Both acute and convalescent COVID-19 samples were obtained from the United States, Italy and Spain. T cells, B-cell-depleted T cells, or PBMCs supplied cDNA or gDNA.

Germline V lookup: CDR1 MDHEN, CDR2 SYDVKM. V was trimmed by 0 bases and J by 4 bases, leaving 13 bases between them. The CDR3 totals 17 residues. Methods used by the authors: It was from reference gene primer amplification that nucleated cell counts were estimated. The protocol was immunoSEQ multiplex PCR, while the TCRdb copy is restricted to in-frame clones and leaves out a portion. V and J calls and clone size come straight from that table; D and trimming were deduced from the DNA. The table lists 200,000 or so clones, more than 85% of them singletons. The receptor was derived from a man aged 65 to 85 with active or convalescent COVID-19. Sequenced sample: peripheral blood. This chain connects TRBV28 to TRBJ1-6, with unresolved D. CDR3 region: CASSLWGRVKYNSPLHF. The CDR3 DNA reads as TGTGCCAGCAGTTTATGGGGGAGAGTTAAGTATAATTCACCCCTCCACTTT.